This TCR beta chain originates from a study of cytomegalovirus exposure and HLA in healthy donors. Study in general: Within an early data release were roughly 90 million unique TCRs drawn from HLA-typed donors.

The length of the CDR3 is 15 residues. V trimming: 0 bases; J trimming: 4 bases; junction bases outside the gene matches: 4. Germline V CDR1 and CDR2: SGDLS, YYNGEE. The study ran its PCR with 60 Vbeta and 13 Jbeta primers. Only in-frame clones appear in the TCRdb table, and some are missing; sequencing was by immunoSEQ multiplex PCR. The sample has approximately 130,000 clones, 75% to 85% seen once. The study's findings and limits: The authors later found TCR association rates varying by HLA locus, with DRB1 most and HLA-C fewest. Confirmation in vitro established that three CMV-associated chains were specific for CMV antigens. Earlier results showed most TCR beta V segments being productive about 90% or about 30% of the time.

A word on this clone: Antigen: not known.

The chain recombines TRBV9 with TRBJ2-7, with 10 bases aligning to TRBD2. This clonotype was sampled from a woman aged 45-59 years in good health and CMV-seropositive. The sample comprised PBMCs. The CDR3 here is CASSVAGTSDYEQYF. DNA of the CDR3: TGTGCCAGCAGCGTAGCTGGGACTAGCGATTACGAGCAGTACTTC.